A single sample gave rise to the 31 T cell receptor beta chains below, sequenced in a study of CD8 T cells in Susac syndrome. RNA in amounts of roughly 0.5 to 1 ug was reverse transcribed with random hexamers. One entry per CDR3 protein, called by TCRdb with MiXCR from the immunoSEQ multiplex PCR reads. The sample carries 150,000 to 200,000 distinct CDR3 sequences, more than 90% recorded once. Source material: CD4+ T cells from PBMCs. These receptors originate from a human donor with multiple sclerosis.

V and J are TRBV29-1 and TRBJ2-2; 10 bases are a match to TRBD1. CDR3 size: 14 residues. Looked up from germline, CDR1 is SQVTM and CDR2 is ANQGSEA. Trimming removed 5 bases from V and 3 bases from J; junction bases left unmatched: 3. CDR3 DNA sequence: TGCAGCGTTCGGGACAGGGGAGACACCGGGGAGCTGTTTTTT. It translates to CSVRDRGDTGELFF.

This chain connects TRBV18 to TRBJ1-5; D possibly corresponds to TRBD1 (6 bases). Trimming took 6 bases from V and 1 from J, leaving 16 bases between them. From germline, CDR1 is KGHSH and CDR2 LQKENI. This CDR3 spans 16 amino acids. The CDR3 DNA sequence: TGTGCCAGCTCCCCTAACAGGGTAGGGAGCAATCAGCCCCAGCATTTT. Residues: CASSPNRVGSNQPQHF.

The chain links TRBV29-1 to TRBJ2-5; tentatively, D is TRBD2 (6 bases). V shed 6 bases and J shed 5 bases, with 13 bases lying between them. From germline, CDR1 is SQVTM and CDR2 ANQGSEA. The CDR3 is 12 amino acids. CDR3 sequence (DNA): TGCAGCGTCCGCGGCGGGGCCGAGACCCAGTACTTC. Protein product: CSVRGGAETQYF.

The chain links TRBV20-1 to TRBJ2-3; 8 bases fit TRBD1. The CDR3 runs 14 residues. The V gene's germline CDR1 is DFQATT and CDR2 SNEGSKA (reference sequence). V lost 2 bases to trimming and J lost 8 bases; unmatched junction nucleotides: 9. The DNA of the CDR3 is TGCAGTGCTAGAATAGGACAGGGAATGGGTACGCAGTATTTT. This sequence encodes CSARIGQGMGTQYF.

V and J are TRBV15 and TRBJ2-1, with 9 nucleotides matching TRBD1. The CDR3 has 15 residues. V lost 2 bases and J lost 7; bases outside the gene matches: 6. Germline CDR1 and CDR2: LNHNV and YYDKDF (reference sequence). The CDR3 protein is CATSRPTGQGNEQFF. CDR3 sequence (DNA): TGTGCCACCAGCAGACCAACAGGACAGGGGAATGAGCAGTTCTTC.

The rearrangement uses TRBV6-2 or TRBV6-3 and TRBJ2-1; 7 bases are shared with TRBD2. The V segment lost 2 bases and the J segment 4 bases; nucleotides outside the gene matches: 5. CDR1 and CDR2 from the germline V gene are MNHEY and SVGEGT. The CDR3 totals 15 residues. CDR3 sequence: CASSYGRARYNEQFF. CDR3 nucleotide sequence: TGTGCCAGCAGTTACGGGAGGGCGCGGTACAATGAGCAGTTCTTC.

V and J are TRBV20-1 and TRBJ2-3; D is undetermined. Germline CDR1 is DFQATT and CDR2 is SNEGSKA (reference sequence). The CDR3 has 15 residues. V was pared by 0 bases and J by 6 bases, with 16 bases between. CDR3: CSARDRRHPTDTQYF. DNA for the CDR3: TGCAGTGCTAGAGATAGGCGACACCCGACGGATACGCAGTATTTT.

V is TRBV30 and J is TRBJ2-2; the D is unclear. This CDR3 comprises 14 residues. Trimming cost V 3 bases and J 5 bases, with 13 bases left between them. Germline V gene sequence: CDR1 GTSNPN, CDR2 SVGIG (reference sequence). Here the CDR3 reads CAWRSKGGTGELFF. The CDR3 DNA reads as TGTGCCTGGAGATCGAAGGGTGGAACCGGGGAGCTGTTTTTT.

V usage is TRBV23-1 and J usage is TRBJ2-2, with a tentative D call TRBD1 (6 bases). TRBV23-1 belongs to the ORF category, with a function that is uncertain. There are 16 residues in the CDR3. The ends were cut back, 6 bases at V and 1 base at J, with 15 bases in the middle. DNA for the CDR3: TGCGCCAGCAGGAGCCCGGACAGTCTGAACACCGGGGAGCTGTTTTTT. Amino acids: CASRSPDSLNTGELFF.

The CDR3 protein is CASSRAGRGYEQYF. The CDR3 nucleotides read TGCGCCAGCAGCCGCGCTGGTCGCGGGTACGAGCAGTACTTC. The genes are TRBV4-3 and TRBJ2-7, with TRBD2 as a possible D gene (5 bases). The CDR3 runs 14 residues. V was clipped by 4 bases and J by 4 bases, with 14 bases between them. The germline gives CDR1 LGHNA, CDR2 YSLEER.

The CDR3 region is CASSLDSGGTEAFF. CDR3 nucleotide sequence: TGTGCCAGCAGCTTAGATTCAGGGGGCACTGAAGCTTTCTTT. The chain links TRBV7-2 to TRBJ1-1; 7 bases line up with TRBD1. The CDR3 length is 14 residues. Germline V lookup: CDR1 SGHTA, CDR2 FQGNSA. Trimming at V came to 1 base and at J to 4 bases, leaving 3 bases not matched to a gene.

V gene TRBV4-3 combines with J gene TRBJ2-2; D is undetermined. The germline V gene encodes CDR1 LGHNA and CDR2 YSLEER. This CDR3 comprises 14 residues. Trimming took 3 bases from V and 5 from J, leaving 10 bases between them. Here the CDR3 DNA reads TGCGCCAGCAGCCATCGCGAGAATACCGGGGAGCTGTTTTTT. This gives the protein CASSHRENTGELFF.

The chain links TRBV7-9 to TRBJ2-3; no firm D call. The CDR3 totals 11 residues. Trimming shortened V by 3 bases and J by 6 bases, and 4 bases separated the two germline ends. Germline CDR1 and CDR2: SEHNR and FQNEAQ (reference sequence). The CDR3 nucleotides are TGTGCCAGCAGCTTTGAGGATACGCAGTATTTT. This codes for CASSFEDTQYF.

This chain joins TRBV5-4 and TRBJ1-4; D is ambiguous. Trimming took off 1 base at V and 8 bases at J, with 9 bases between the two ends. Germline V CDR1 and CDR2: SGHNT, YYREEE (reference sequence). The CDR3 totals 13 residues. Here the CDR3 DNA reads TGTGCCAGCAGCTTGAAAGGAACAGAAAAACTGTTTTTT. Its protein is CASSLKGTEKLFF.

There are a few counts of this clonotype. The CDR3 sequence is CRSERGRRDTQYF. CDR3 coding DNA: TGTCGGTCCGAGAGGGGGCGCCGAGATACGCAGTATTTT. This chain joins TRBV14 and TRBJ2-3; 7 bases are shared with TRBD1. The CDR3 contains 13 residues. CDR1 is SGHDN, CDR2 FVKESK, per germline.

CDR3 in DNA: TGCAGCGCCATGGGGTCTAGCGGGGGGGCGGTTAATGAGCAGTTCTTC. This sequence encodes CSAMGSSGGAVNEQFF. The chain links TRBV29-1 to TRBJ2-1, with TRBD2 identical over 12 bases. Trimming took 7 bases from V and 7 from J; bases not matched to a gene: 14. The CDR3 is made up of 16 amino acids. Germline V lookup: CDR1 SQVTM, CDR2 ANQGSEA.

V gene TRBV13 combines with J gene TRBJ2-5; D is perhaps TRBD2 (7 bases). Looked up from germline, CDR1 is PRHDT and CDR2 is FYEKMQ (reference sequence). The V end lost 4 bases, the J end lost 5 bases, and 14 bases lay between the germline ends. The length of the CDR3 is 14 residues. For the CDR3, the DNA is TGTGCCAGCAGCTCACGCAGGGGAGGGGAGACCCAGTACTTC. Translation: CASSSRRGGETQYF.

This clonotype appeared a single time. The chain joins TRBV20-1 to TRBJ2-3, with D perhaps TRBD2 (5 bases). Germline CDR1 DFQATT, CDR2 SNEGSKA (reference sequence). Trimming removed 0 bases from V and 2 bases from J, with 6 bases in between. The CDR3 consists of 13 residues. CDR3 residues: CSARDGVTDTQYF. The DNA for the CDR3 is TGCAGTGCTAGAGACGGGGTCACAGATACGCAGTATTTT.

The V gene is TRBV20-1, the J gene TRBJ2-4; 7 nucleotides agree with TRBD2. Per the germline V gene, CDR1 is DFQATT and CDR2 is SNEGSKA (reference sequence). There are 13 residues in the CDR3. V dropped 2 bases and J dropped 9; count of bases not matched to a gene: 7. CDR3 sequence: CSARLAGVAIQYF. The CDR3 coding sequence is TGCAGTGCTAGACTGGCGGGGGTCGCCATTCAGTACTTC.

This rearrangement joins TRBV20-1 to TRBJ2-7; D may be TRBD1 (6 bases). V lost 2 bases, J lost 5 bases, and 16 bases lay in between. This CDR3 has 14 residues. CDR1 DFQATT and CDR2 SNEGSKA come from the germline V gene (reference sequence). The chain's CDR3 is CSARTDRNRDEQYF. In DNA, the CDR3 is TGCAGTGCTAGAACCGACAGGAACCGGGACGAGCAGTACTTC.

This rearrangement joins TRBV30 to TRBJ2-1; 10 bases align to TRBD2. V dropped 3 bases and J dropped 1; count of bases not matched to a gene: 0. This CDR3 region has 14 residues. CDR1 is GTSNPN and CDR2 is SVGIG in the germline V gene (reference sequence). As DNA, the CDR3 is TGTGCCTGGAGGACTAGCGGGTCCTACAATGAGCAGTTCTTC. This codes for CAWRTSGSYNEQFF.

The chain combines TRBV20-1 with TRBJ2-3; 8 bases map to TRBD1. CDR3 length equals 16 residues. Germline CDR1 reads DFQATT; CDR2 reads SNEGSKA (reference sequence). V was clipped by 0 bases and J by 4 bases; unmatched bases: 9. For the CDR3, the DNA is TGCAGTGCTAGAGAGGTTTGGACAGGGAATTCAGATACGCAGTATTTT. Its translation is CSAREVWTGNSDTQYF.

The V gene is TRBV27, the J gene TRBJ1-1; 8 nucleotides agree with TRBD1. The CDR3 covers 13 residues. V was pared by 7 bases and J by 4 bases, with 5 bases of the junction left unmatched. Germline V CDR1 and CDR2: MNHEY, SMNVEV (reference sequence). CDR3 in DNA: TGTGCCAGCAAGGGACAGGCAATCACTGAAGCTTTCTTT. This translates into CASKGQAITEAFF.

V and J are TRBV20-1 and TRBJ2-5; TRBD2 matches 7 bases. CDR1 is DFQATT, CDR2 SNEGSKA, per germline (reference sequence). This CDR3 region has 13 residues. Germline trimming cut 6 bases from V and 4 bases from J; bases unmatched to any gene: 8. The CDR3 protein is CSAPVGGGETQYF. CDR3 in DNA: TGCAGTGCCCCGGTGGGGGGGGGAGAGACCCAGTACTTC.

The chain combines TRBV12-3 or TRBV12-4 with TRBJ2-2, with D possibly called TRBD1 or TRBD2 (5 bases each). The V gene lost 2 bases and the J gene lost 3 bases, with 13 bases spanning the gap. The CDR3 totals 16 residues. The CDR3 DNA follows: TGTGCCAGCAGTTTAAGAAACGGGGCGCACACCGGGGAGCTGTTTTTT. This translates into CASSLRNGAHTGELFF.

V and J are TRBV3-1 and TRBJ2-3; 13 nucleotides line up with TRBD2. The V segment lost 6 bases and the J segment 5 bases; nucleotides outside the gene matches: 5. Germline V CDR1 and CDR2: LGHDT, YNNKEL (reference sequence). The CDR3 is made up of 15 amino acids. As DNA, the CDR3 is TGTGCCAGCAGTGTGACTAGCGGGGGGATAGATACGCAGTATTTT. It yields the protein CASSVTSGGIDTQYF.

The V and J genes are TRBV18 and TRBJ1-2; D gene unclear. Trimming shortened V by 2 bases and J by 0 bases, and 13 bases separated the two germline ends. The CDR3 has 16 amino acids. Germline CDR1 is KGHSH and CDR2 is LQKENI. The CDR3 protein is CASSPYLTPTNYGYTF. CDR3 nucleotide sequence: TGTGCCAGCTCACCATATTTGACACCAACTAACTATGGCTACACCTTC.

This chain connects TRBV20-1 to TRBJ1-2; no definite D call. Trimming pared 6 bases from V and 4 bases from J, leaving 18 bases between. This CDR3 spans 14 amino acids. Looked up from germline, CDR1 is DFQATT and CDR2 is SNEGSKA (reference sequence). The CDR3 loop is CSAKGRGIFYGYTF. In DNA form, the CDR3 reads TGCAGTGCAAAAGGACGGGGAATTTTCTATGGCTACACCTTC.

The rearrangement uses TRBV5-1 and TRBJ1-4; 9 bases are a match to TRBD1. V shed 4 bases and J 4 bases; nucleotides not matched to a gene: 8. This CDR3 contains 16 residues. CDR1 is SGHRS, CDR2 YFSETQ, per germline. The CDR3, as DNA: TGCGCCAGCAGCCTGGGGCGGACAGGGGATAATGAAAAACTGTTTTTT. It yields the protein CASSLGRTGDNEKLFF.

DNA for the CDR3: TGTGCCTGGAGTAGACAGGGACAAGAGACCCAGTACTTC. Its translation: CAWSRQGQETQYF. The chain combines TRBV30 with TRBJ2-5; 7 positions agree with TRBD1. The CDR3 spans 13 residues. From germline, CDR1 is GTSNPN and CDR2 SVGIG (reference sequence). V dropped 2 bases and J dropped 2; count of bases not matched to a gene: 2.

The rearrangement uses TRBV3-1 and TRBJ2-4; D not resolved. Germline V lookup: CDR1 LGHDT, CDR2 YNNKEL (reference sequence). The V gene lost 3 bases and the J gene lost 4 bases, with 4 bases spanning the gap. This CDR3 contains 12 residues. The CDR3 spells CASSQAKNIQYF. The CDR3 nucleotides are TGTGCCAGCAGCCAGGCGAAAAACATTCAGTACTTC.